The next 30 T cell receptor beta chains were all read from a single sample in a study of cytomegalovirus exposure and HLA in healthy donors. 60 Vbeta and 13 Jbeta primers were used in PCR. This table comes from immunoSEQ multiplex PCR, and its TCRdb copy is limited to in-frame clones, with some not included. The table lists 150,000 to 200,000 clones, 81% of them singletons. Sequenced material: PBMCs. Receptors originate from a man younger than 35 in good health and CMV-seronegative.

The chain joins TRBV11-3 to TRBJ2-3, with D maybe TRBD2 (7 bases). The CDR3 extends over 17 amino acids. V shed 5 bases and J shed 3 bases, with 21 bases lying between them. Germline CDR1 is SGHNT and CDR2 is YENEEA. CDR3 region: CASSNLRGGLGTDTQYF. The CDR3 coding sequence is TGTGCCAGCAGCAACCTAAGGGGGGGGCTGGGGACAGATACGCAGTATTTT.

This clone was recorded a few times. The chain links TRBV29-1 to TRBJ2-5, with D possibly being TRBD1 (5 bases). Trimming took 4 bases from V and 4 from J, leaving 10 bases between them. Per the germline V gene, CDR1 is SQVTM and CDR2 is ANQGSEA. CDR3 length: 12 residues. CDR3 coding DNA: TGCAGCGTTGTAGGGCAGGGAGAGACCCAGTACTTC. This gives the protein CSVVGQGETQYF. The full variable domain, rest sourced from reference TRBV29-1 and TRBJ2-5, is SAVISQKPSRDICQRGTSLTIQCQVDSQVTMMFWYRQQPGQSLTLIATANQGSEATYESGFVIDKFPISRPNLTFSTLTVSNMSPEDSSIYLCSVVGQGETQYFGPGTRLLVL.

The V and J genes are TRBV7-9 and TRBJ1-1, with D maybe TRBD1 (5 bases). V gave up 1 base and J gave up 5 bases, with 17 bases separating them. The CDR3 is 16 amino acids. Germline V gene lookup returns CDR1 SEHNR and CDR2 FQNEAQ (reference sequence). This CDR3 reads CASSLGAGNWVTEAFF. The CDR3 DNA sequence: TGTGCCAGCAGCTTAGGGGCAGGGAATTGGGTAACTGAAGCTTTCTTT.

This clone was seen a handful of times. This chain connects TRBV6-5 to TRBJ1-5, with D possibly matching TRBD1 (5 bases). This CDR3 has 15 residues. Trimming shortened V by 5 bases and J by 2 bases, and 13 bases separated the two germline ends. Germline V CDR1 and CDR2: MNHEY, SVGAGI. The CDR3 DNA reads TGTGCCAGCAGTCCACTAATGACAGGCAATCAGCCCCAGCATTTT. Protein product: CASSPLMTGNQPQHF.

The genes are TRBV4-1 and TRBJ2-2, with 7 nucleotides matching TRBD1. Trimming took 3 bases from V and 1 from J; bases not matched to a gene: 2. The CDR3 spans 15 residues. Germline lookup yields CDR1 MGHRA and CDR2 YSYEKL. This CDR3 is CASSHDRENTGELFF. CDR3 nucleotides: TGCGCCAGCAGCCACGACAGGGAGAACACCGGGGAGCTGTTTTTT.

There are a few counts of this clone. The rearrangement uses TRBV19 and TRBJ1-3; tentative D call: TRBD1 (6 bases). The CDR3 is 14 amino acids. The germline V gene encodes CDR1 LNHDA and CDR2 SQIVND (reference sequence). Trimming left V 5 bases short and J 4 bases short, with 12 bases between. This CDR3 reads CASSFGQYGNTIYF. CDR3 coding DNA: TGTGCCAGTAGTTTTGGACAGTACGGAAACACCATATATTTT.

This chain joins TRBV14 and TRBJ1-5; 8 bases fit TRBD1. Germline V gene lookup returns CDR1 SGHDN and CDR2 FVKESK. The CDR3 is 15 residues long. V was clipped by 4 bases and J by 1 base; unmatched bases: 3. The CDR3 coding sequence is TGTGCCAGCAGCCGTACAGGGGGGAGCAATCAGCCCCAGCATTTT. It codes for CASSRTGGSNQPQHF.

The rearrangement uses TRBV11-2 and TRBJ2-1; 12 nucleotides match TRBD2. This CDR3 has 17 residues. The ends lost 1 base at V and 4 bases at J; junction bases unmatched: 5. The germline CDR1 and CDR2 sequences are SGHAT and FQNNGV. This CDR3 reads CASSLVLAGGPYNEQFF. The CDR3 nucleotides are TGTGCCAGCAGCTTAGTCCTAGCGGGGGGGCCTTACAATGAGCAGTTCTTC.

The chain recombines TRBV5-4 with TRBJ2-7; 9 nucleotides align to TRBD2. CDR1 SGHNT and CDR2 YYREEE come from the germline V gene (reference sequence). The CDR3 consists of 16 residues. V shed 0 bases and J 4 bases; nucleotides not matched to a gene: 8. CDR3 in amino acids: CASSLVLAGTGYEQYF. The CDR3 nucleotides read TGTGCCAGCAGCTTGGTCCTAGCGGGAACGGGTTACGAGCAGTACTTC.

The CDR3 coding sequence is TGCGCCAGCAGCCAAGGACAGTCTAACTATGGCTACACCTTC. The encoded protein is CASSQGQSNYGYTF. V usage is TRBV4-1 and J usage is TRBJ1-2; D might be TRBD1 (5 bases). CDR3 length: 14 amino acids. Germline lookup yields CDR1 MGHRA and CDR2 YSYEKL. Deletions cut 1 base from V and 0 bases from J, with 6 bases between.

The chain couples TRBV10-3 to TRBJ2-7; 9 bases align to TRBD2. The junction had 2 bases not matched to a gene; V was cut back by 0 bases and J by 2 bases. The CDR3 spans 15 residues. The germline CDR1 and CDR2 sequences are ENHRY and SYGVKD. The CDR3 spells CAISESLAGAYEQYF. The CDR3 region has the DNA TGTGCCATCAGTGAGTCCTTAGCGGGGGCCTACGAGCAGTACTTC.

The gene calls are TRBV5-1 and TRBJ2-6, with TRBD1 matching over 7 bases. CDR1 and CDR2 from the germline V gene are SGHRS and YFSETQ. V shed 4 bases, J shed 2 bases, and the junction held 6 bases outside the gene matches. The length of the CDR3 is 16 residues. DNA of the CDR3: TGCGCCAGCAGCGGAACAGGGGTCCCTGGGGCCAACGTCCTGACTTTC. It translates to CASSGTGVPGANVLTF. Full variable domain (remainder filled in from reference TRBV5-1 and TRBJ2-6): KAGVTQTPRYLIKTRGQQVTLSCSPISGHRSVSWYQQTPGQGLQFLFEYFSETQRNKGNFPGRFSGRQFSNSRSEMNVSTLELGDSALYLCASSGTGVPGANVLTFGAGSRLTVL.

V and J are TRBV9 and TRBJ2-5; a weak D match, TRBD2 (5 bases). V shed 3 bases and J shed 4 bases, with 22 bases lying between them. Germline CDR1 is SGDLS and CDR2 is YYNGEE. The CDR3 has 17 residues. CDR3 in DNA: TGTGCCAGCAGCGCATCCCCGGTCCGGGAAGTGGGAGAGACCCAGTACTTC. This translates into CASSASPVREVGETQYF.

CDR3 nucleotide sequence: TGTGCCAGCAGCCTCCTACAGGGGGCCCTACCCTACGAGCAGTACTTC. Translation gives CASSLLQGALPYEQYF. The chain combines TRBV7-6 with TRBJ2-7, with 9 bases lining up with TRBD1. After removal of 5 bases from V and 2 bases from J, the junction contained 10 bases not matched to a gene. This CDR3 region has 16 residues. Per the germline V gene, CDR1 is SGHVS and CDR2 is FNYEAQ.

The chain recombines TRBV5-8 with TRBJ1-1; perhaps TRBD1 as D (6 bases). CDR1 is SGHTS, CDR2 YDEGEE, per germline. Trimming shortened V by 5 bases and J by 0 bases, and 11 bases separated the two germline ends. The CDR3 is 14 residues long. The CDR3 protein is CASRSPGVNTEAFF. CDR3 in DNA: TGTGCCAGCAGGTCTCCAGGGGTGAACACTGAAGCTTTCTTT.

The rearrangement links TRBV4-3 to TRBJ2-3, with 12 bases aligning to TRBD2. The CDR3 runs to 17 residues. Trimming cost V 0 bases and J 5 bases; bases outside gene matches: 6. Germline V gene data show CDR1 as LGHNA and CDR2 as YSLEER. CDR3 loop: CASSQEDLAGGRDTQYF. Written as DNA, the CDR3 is TGCGCCAGCAGCCAAGAGGACCTAGCGGGAGGGAGAGATACGCAGTATTTT.

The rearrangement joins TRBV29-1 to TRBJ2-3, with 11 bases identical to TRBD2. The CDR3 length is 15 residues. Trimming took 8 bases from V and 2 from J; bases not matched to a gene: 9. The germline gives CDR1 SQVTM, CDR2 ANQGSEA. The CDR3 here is CSTSIAGGNTDTQYF. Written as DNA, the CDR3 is TGCAGCACCTCAATAGCGGGAGGGAACACAGATACGCAGTATTTT.

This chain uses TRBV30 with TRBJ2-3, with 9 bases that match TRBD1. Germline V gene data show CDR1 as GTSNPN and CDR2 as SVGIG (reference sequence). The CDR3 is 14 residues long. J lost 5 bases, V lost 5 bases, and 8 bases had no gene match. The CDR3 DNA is TGTGCCTGGGCGACAGGGGGGAGGAAAGATACGCAGTATTTT. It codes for CAWATGGRKDTQYF.

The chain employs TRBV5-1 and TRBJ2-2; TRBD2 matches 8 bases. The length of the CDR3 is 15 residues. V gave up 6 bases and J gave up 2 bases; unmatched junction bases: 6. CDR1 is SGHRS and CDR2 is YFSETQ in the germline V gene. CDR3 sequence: CASTPGGLNTGELFF. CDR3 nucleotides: TGCGCCAGCACTCCGGGAGGGTTAAACACCGGGGAGCTGTTTTTT.

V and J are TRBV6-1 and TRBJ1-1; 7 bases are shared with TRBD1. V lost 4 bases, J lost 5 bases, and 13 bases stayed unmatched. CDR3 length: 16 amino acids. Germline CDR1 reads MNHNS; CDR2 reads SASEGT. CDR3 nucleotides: TGTGCCAGCAGTGCAGTTATGACAGGGATAGATACTGAAGCTTTCTTT. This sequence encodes CASSAVMTGIDTEAFF.

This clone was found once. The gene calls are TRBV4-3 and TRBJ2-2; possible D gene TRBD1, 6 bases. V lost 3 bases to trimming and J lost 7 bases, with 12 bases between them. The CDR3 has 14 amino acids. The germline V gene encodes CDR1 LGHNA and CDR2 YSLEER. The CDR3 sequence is CASSHDHRVGELFF. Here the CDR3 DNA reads TGCGCCAGCAGCCACGATCACAGGGTCGGGGAGCTGTTTTTT.

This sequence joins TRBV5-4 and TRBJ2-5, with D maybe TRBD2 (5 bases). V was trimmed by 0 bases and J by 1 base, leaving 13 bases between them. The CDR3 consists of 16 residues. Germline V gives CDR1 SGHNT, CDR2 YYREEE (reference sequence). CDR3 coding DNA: TGTGCCAGCAGCTTGGCTGATAGCGCCATCCAAGAGACCCAGTACTTC. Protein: CASSLADSAIQETQYF.

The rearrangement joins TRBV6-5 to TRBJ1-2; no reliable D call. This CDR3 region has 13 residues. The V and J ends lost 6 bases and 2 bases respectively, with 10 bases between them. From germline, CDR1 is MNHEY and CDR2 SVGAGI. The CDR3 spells CASSPIGNYGYTF. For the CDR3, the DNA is TGTGCCAGCAGCCCCATCGGGAACTATGGCTACACCTTC.

This CDR3 reads CASRGDRATEAFF. In nucleotides, the CDR3 is TGTGCCAGCAGGGGGGACAGGGCCACTGAAGCTTTCTTT. The chain recombines TRBV7-9 with TRBJ1-1; 9 positions match TRBD1. V lost 6 bases, J lost 4 bases, and 3 bases stayed unmatched. The CDR3 runs 13 residues. The germline V gene has CDR1 SEHNR and CDR2 FQNEAQ (reference sequence).

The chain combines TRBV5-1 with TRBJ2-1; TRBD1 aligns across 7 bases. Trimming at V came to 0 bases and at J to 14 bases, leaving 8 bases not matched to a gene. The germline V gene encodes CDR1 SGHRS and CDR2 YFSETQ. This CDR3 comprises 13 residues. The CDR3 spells CASSLGDRASEFF. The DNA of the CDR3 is TGCGCCAGCAGCTTGGGCGACAGGGCTTCGGAGTTCTTC.

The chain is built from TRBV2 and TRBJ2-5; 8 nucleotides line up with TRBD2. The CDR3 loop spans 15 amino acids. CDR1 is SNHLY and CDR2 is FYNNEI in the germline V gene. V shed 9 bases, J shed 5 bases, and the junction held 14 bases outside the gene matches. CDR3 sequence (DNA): TGTGCCAGTGGCCGTGGGGTAGCGGGAAGTGAGACCCAGTACTTC. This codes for CASGRGVAGSETQYF.

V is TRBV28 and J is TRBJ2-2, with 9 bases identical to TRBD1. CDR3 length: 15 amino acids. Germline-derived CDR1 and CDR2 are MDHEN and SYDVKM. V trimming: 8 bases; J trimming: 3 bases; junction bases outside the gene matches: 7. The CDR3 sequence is CASDPGQGYTGELFF. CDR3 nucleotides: TGTGCCAGCGACCCGGGACAGGGATACACCGGGGAGCTGTTTTTT.

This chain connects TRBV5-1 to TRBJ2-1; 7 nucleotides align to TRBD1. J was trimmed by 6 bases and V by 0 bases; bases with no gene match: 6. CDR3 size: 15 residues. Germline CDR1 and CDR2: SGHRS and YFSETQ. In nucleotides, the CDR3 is TGCGCCAGCAGCTTGGGACAGGGACATTCCAATGAGCAGTTCTTC. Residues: CASSLGQGHSNEQFF.

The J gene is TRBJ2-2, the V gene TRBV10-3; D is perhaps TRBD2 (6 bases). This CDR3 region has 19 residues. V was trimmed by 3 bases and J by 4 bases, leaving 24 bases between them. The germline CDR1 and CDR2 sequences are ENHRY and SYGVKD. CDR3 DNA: TGTGCCATCAGTGACCCCACCCAAGGCGGGGCGGTATCCACCGGGGAGCTGTTTTTT. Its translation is CAISDPTQGGAVSTGELFF.

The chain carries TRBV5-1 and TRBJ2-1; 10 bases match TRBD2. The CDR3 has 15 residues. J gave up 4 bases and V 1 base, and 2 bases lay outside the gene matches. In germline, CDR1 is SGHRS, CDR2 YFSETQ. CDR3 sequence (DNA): TGCGCCAGCAGCTTGCCAGCGGGGGGGTACAATGAGCAGTTCTTC. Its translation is CASSLPAGGYNEQFF.